What follows describes a single TCR beta chain. Here immunoSEQ multiplex PCR was the method, and the copy in TCRdb shows in-frame clones only, minus some. The profile covers fewer than 150,000 clones, with approximately 83% appearing a single time and approximately 16% taken by the ten largest. The data belong to a study of blood T cell repertoires in COVID-19. Across the study: Italy, Spain and the United States were the sources of the convalescent and acute COVID-19 samples. T cells, B-cell-depleted T cells, or PBMCs provided the cDNA or gDNA that served as material.

This TCR came from a woman between 50 and 59 years old with acute or convalescent COVID-19. Material for sequencing was peripheral blood.

The CDR3 region has the DNA TGTGCCACCAGTGATTTGCCGGGACAGGGGACTTTCTTT. Translation gives CATSDLPGQGTFF. The rearrangement joins TRBV24-1 to TRBJ1-1; TRBD1 matches at 10 bases. Trimming took 0 bases from V and 12 from J; bases not matched to a gene: 3. The CDR3 runs to 13 residues. Germline CDR1 KGHDR, CDR2 SFDVKD.